A single T cell receptor beta chain is shown here with its context. Antigen: not known. A read error is possible here, since a much larger clone lies one base away. This specimen belongs to a study of T cells in Graves' hyperthyroidism and ophthalmopathy. At the level of the study: Peripheral blood was acquired at first diagnosis, ahead of any therapy whatsoever. Study-wide results and caveats: Most clonotypes expanded in the thyroid (above 0.001) were also present in blood.

RNA transcripts were the template for amplifying TCR beta CDR3 regions. Initially, a first-round RT-PCR of the TCR CDR3 employed the HTBI primer set. From the multiplex PCR reads, TCRdb called clonotypes with MiXCR, one entry per CDR3 protein. Found here are around 300,000 distinct CDR3 sequences, nearly 15% of them singletons; the top ten hold more than 30%. This CDR3 is 16 amino acids long. Trimming took 8 bases from V and 1 from J; bases not matched to a gene: 11. Looked up from germline, CDR1 is LGHNA and CDR2 is YNFKEQ. The TCR sequence derives from a woman in her forties or fifties with Graves' hyperthyroidism that later progressed to Graves' ophthalmopathy. This rearrangement joins TRBV4-2 to TRBJ2-1, with TRBD2 matching over 7 bases. The sequenced sample consisted of blood. This CDR3 is CASGRFTSESYNEQFF. CDR3 nucleotide sequence: TGTGCCAGCGGCCGCTTCACTAGCGAATCCTACAATGAGCAGTTCTTC.